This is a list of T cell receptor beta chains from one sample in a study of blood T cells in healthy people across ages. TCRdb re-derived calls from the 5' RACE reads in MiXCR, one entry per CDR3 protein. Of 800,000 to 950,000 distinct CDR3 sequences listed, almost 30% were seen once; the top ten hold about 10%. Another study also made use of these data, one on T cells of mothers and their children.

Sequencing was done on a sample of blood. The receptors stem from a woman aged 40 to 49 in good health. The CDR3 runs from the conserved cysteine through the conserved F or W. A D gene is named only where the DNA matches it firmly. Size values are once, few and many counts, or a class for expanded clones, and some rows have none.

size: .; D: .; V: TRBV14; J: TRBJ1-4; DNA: TGTGCCAGCAGCCAAGTCGGCGGAAAACTGTTTTTT; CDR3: CASSQVGGKLFF
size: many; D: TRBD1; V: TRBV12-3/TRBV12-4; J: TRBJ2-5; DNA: TGTGCCAGCAGAATGACAGGGAAAACCCAAGAGACCCAGTACTTC; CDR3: CASRMTGKTQETQYF
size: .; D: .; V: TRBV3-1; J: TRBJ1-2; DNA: TGTGCCAGCAGCCAAGATAGATTGGGGTCACGCTACACCTTC; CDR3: CASSQDRLGSRYTF
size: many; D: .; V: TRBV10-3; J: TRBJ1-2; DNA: TGTGCCACCCAAGGGGGGGGGCACGGCTACACCTTC; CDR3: CATQGGGHGYTF
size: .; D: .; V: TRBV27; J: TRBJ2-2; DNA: TGTGCCAGCAGTTTAATTACAGCCGCGAACACCGGGGAGCTGTTTTTT; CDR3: CASSLITAANTGELFF
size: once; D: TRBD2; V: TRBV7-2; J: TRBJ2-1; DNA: TGTGCCGGCAGCCCAAGCGGGGTGGATGAGCAGTTCTTC; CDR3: CAGSPSGVDEQFF
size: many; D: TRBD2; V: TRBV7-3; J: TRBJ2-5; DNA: TGTGCCAGCAGCTCCCTAGCGGATCCTCAAGAGACCCAGTACTTC; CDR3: CASSSLADPQETQYF
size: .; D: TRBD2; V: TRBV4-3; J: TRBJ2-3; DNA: TGCGCCAGCAGCCAAGAGTACAGCGGGGGGGCCGTGCATACGCGGTATTTT; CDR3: CASSQEYSGGAVHTRYF
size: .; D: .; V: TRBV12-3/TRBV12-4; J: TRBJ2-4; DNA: TGTGCCAGCAAGGTAGCGAGGGGGCGGGAGCAGTACTTC; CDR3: CASKVARGREQYF
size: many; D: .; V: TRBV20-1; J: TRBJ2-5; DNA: TGCAGTGCTAGAGTCTACGGCCCCCAAGAGACCCAGTACTTC; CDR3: CSARVYGPQETQYF
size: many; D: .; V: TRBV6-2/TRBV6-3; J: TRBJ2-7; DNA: TGTGCCAGCAGCTGGACAGAGAGCTCCTACGAGCAGTACTTC; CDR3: CASSWTESSYEQYF
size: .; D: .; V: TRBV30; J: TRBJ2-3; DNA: TGTGCCTGGACCCAAATGTCCACAGATACGCAGTATTTT; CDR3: CAWTQMSTDTQYF
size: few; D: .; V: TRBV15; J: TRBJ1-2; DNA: TGTGCCACCAGCAGAGATTGGGGGTATGGCTACACCTTC; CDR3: CATSRDWGYGYTF
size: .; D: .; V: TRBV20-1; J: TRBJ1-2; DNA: TGCAGTCCCGGACAGAACTATGGCTACACCTTC; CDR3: CSPGQNYGYTF
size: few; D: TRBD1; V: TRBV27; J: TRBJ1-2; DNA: TGTGCCAGCAGTTTATGGGGACAGGCCGACCCAACTAACTATGGCTACACCTTC; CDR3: CASSLWGQADPTNYGYTF
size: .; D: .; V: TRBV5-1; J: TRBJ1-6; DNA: TGCGCCAGCACCGCCGGCGGGCAGACAAATTCACCCCTCCACTTT; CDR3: CASTAGGQTNSPLHF
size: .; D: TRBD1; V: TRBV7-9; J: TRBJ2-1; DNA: TGTGCCAGCAGCCAGTTTGGGGGACAGGGAAACAATGAGCAGTTCTTC; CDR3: CASSQFGGQGNNEQFF
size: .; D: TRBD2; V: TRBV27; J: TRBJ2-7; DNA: TGTGCCAGCAGTCCGAGGGGACTAGCGGGGGGATCCGAGCAGTACTTC; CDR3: CASSPRGLAGGSEQYF
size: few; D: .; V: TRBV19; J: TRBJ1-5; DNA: TGTGCCAGTAGTATAGACAGAACCAACAATCAGCCCCAGCATTTT; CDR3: CASSIDRTNNQPQHF
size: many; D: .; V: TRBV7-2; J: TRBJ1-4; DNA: TGTGCCAGCAGCCCCAGACAGACAACTAATGAAAAACTGTTTTTT; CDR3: CASSPRQTTNEKLFF
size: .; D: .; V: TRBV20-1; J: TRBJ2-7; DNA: TGTAGTGCTATCACTTGGACCAGCTGCGAGCAGTACTTC; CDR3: CSAITWTSCEQYF
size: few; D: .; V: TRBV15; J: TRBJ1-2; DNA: TGTGCCACCAGCTCCCAGGGGTTTCTCTCGGGGGGCTACACCTTC; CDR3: CATSSQGFLSGGYTF
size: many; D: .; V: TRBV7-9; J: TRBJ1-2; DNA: TGTGCCAGCAGCCGATCGACGGGACCTAACTATGGCTACACCTTC; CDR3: CASSRSTGPNYGYTF
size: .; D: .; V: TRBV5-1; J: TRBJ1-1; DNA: TGCGCCAGCAGCTTGGCCGGGGGACTGATGAACGCTGAAGCTTTCTTT; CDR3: CASSLAGGLMNAEAFF